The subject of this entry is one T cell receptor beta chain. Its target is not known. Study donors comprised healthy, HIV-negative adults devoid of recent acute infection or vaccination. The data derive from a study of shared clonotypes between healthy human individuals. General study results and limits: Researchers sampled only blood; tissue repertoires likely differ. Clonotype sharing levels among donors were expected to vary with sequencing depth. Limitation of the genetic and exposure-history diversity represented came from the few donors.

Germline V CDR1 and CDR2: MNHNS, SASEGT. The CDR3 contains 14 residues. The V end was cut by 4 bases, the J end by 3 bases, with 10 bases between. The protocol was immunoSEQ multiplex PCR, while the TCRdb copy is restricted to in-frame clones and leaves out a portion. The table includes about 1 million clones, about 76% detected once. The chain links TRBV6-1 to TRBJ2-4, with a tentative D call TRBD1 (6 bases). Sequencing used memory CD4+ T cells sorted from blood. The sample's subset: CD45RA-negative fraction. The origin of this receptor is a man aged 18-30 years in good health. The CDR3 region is CASSGQAGKNIQYF. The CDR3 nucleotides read TGTGCCAGCAGTGGACAGGCGGGCAAAAACATTCAGTACTTC.